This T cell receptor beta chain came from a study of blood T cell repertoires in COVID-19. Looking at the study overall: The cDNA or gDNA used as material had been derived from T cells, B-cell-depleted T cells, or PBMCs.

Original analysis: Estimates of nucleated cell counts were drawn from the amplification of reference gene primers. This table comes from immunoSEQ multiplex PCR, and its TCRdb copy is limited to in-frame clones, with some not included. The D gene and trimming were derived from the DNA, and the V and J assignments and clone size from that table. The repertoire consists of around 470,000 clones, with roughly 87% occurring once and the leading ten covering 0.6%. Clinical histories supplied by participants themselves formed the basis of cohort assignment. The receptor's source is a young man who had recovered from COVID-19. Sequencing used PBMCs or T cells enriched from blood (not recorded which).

The CDR3 region has the DNA TGCGCCAGCAGCCAAGATAGAGCAGGGGTGAACACCGGGGAGCTGTTTTTT. This sequence encodes CASSQDRAGVNTGELFF. The V gene is TRBV4-1, the J gene TRBJ2-2; possible D gene TRBD1, 6 bases. CDR1 is MGHRA, CDR2 YSYEKL, per germline. V was shortened by 0 bases and J by 1 base, with 12 bases between the two germline ends. The CDR3 totals 17 residues.